The text below deals with one T cell receptor (beta chain). Its specific antigen is unknown. No quality values exist for individual bases; no much larger clone is one base distant. A distance of 5 bases separates the germline ends of V and J, which lose 0 bases and 2 bases respectively. CDR1 SGDLS and CDR2 YYNGEE were looked up in the germline V gene. The CDR3 runs 13 residues from the cysteine to the phenylalanine. Of the read, only the CDR3 DNA is kept; its 39 bases are in frame from base 1. This sample is part of a study of cytotoxic CD8 clonotypes in ibrutinib-treated CLL (dated by TCRdb to 2020 to 2022). Looking at the study overall: In this cohort, approximately 15 patients were treatment-naive and some 10 were relapsed/refractory, while around 17 had unmutated IGHV. Responses were partial in some 24 patients and complete in 2; after median about 5.5 years follow-up, about 14 stayed in remission and 12 progressed. Samples at response were collected after a median of about 12 months of treatment, with a range of roughly 6 to 40 months. On average, each sample yielded 255,043 productive templates and tens of thousands of productive rearrangements. Longitudinal samples were obtainable from about 30% of the roughly 90 participants in the trial. Cryopreserved peripheral blood mononuclear cells were collected before treatment, at response, and at either disease progression or sustained remission. Patients were still on ibrutinib when every remission and progressive disease sample was collected. The research as a whole found: Public clonotypes were found to be uncommon and were observed to contract or remain stable during treatment; the increase in clonality was shown to reflect expansion of private clonotypes at ibrutinib response. An increase in clonality was observed at ibrutinib response, with clonality remaining stable during sustained remission and falling back toward baseline at progression. Sustained-remission and progressing patients did not have matched sampling times, and lymph node repertoires were not examined. Baseline clonality exceeded that of age-matched healthy donors and correlated strongly with circulating CD8+ T-cell counts.

The time point label on this specimen signifies: progressive disease on ibrutinib. Roughly 2 micrograms of genomic DNA were extracted from cryopreserved PBMCs for TCR beta library preparation. Longitudinal blood samples from CLL patients on ibrutinib monotherapy underwent high-throughput TCR beta sequencing. The patients were enrolled in a single-center, open-label phase 2 trial of ibrutinib monotherapy. On a MiSeq, deep resolution sequencing aimed for a depth between 1 in 1 million and 1 in 200,000 T cells, with each clonotype covered 10x on average. The immunoSEQ hsTCRB Kit was used to generate the TCR beta libraries. The source study handled its data this way. The data were analyzed with ImmunoSEQ Analyzer and ImmunoSEQ Data Assistant, and V, D and J gene assignments followed IMGT definitions. Clonality, which ranges from 0 to 1, was calculated as one minus the normalized Shannon entropy of productive rearrangement frequencies. Public clonotype analysis was restricted to overrepresented clonotypes comprising at least 0.05% of each patient's repertoire. Approximately 13 age-matched healthy donor repertoires from immuneACCESS served as clonality controls. TCRdb holds this immuneACCESS table with in-frame rearrangements only. Some clones are missing; in checked studies, unresolved V genes explain under half, and the rest has no known cause. The DNA was the basis for D and trimming; V, J and clone size are from that table. The sample table holds 150,000 to 200,000 clones, of which approximately 91% were seen once. The top ten constitute 3% of the sample.

The sample in question was PBMCs, obtained at disease progression, from a patient treated with ibrutinib. This clonotype was sampled from a human donor with chronic lymphocytic leukemia. The V and J segments used are TRBV9 and TRBJ2-5; the D gene cannot be resolved reliably. Read as DNA, the sequence is TGTGCCAGCAGCGTAGGACCTCAAGAGACCCAGTACTTC. Its translation reads: CASSVGPQETQYF.